This TCR beta chain came from a study of cytomegalovirus exposure and HLA in healthy donors. In the case of this clone: Its antigen is undetermined.

PCR involved 60 Vbeta and 13 Jbeta primers. Libraries were prepared by immunoSEQ multiplex PCR; TCRdb keeps only in-frame clonotypes and omits some of them. The sample consists of about 120,000 clones, about 8% of them appearing once. General study findings and limits: The study flagged about 150 TCR beta chains as cytomegalovirus-associated.

Sequencing input: PBMCs. This TCR came from a woman in her forties in good health and CMV-seropositive.

Here the CDR3 reads CASSSTRDRGLVETQYF. CDR3 bases: TGTGCCAGCAGCTCCACCCGGGACAGGGGTTTGGTCGAGACCCAGTACTTC. V and J are TRBV9 and TRBJ2-5; 10 bases match TRBD1. The CDR3 has 17 residues. The J segment lost 5 bases and the V segment lost 4 bases, leaving 14 bases of the junction unmatched. CDR1 and CDR2 from the germline V gene are SGDLS and YYNGEE.